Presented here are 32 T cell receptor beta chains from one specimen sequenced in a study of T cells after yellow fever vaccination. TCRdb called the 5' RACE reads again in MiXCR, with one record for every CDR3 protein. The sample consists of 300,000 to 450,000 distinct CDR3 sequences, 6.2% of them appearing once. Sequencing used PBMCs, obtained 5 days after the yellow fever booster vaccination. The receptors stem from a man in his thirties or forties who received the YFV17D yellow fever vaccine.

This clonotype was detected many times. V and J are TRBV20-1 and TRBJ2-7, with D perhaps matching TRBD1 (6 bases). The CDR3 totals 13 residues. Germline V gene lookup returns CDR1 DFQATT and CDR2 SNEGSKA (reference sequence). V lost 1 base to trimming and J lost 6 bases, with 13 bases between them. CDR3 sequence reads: CSARGQVNGEQYF. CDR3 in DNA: TGCAGTGCTAGAGGACAGGTAAATGGCGAGCAGTACTTC.

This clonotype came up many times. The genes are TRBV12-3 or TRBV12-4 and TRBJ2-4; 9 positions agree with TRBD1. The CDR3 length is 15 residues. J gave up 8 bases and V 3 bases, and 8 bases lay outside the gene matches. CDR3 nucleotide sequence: TGTGCCAGCAGTTTTCGACAGGGGGACGTCGACATTCAGTACTTC. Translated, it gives CASSFRQGDVDIQYF.

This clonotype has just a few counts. The CDR3 DNA is TGCAATCCCGTACGGGGCCCTTACCAAGAGACCCAGTACTTC. Translation: CNPVRGPYQETQYF. V gene TRBV20-1 combines with J gene TRBJ2-5; D could derive from TRBD1 or TRBD2 (5 bases each). The CDR3 is made up of 14 amino acids. The germline gives CDR1 DFQATT, CDR2 SNEGSKA (reference sequence).

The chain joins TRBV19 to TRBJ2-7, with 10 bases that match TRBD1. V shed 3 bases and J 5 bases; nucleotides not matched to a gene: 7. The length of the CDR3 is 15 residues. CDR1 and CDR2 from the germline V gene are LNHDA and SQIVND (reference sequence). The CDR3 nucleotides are TGTGCCAGTAGTATCCGACAGGGGGCCGTCAACGAGCAGTACTTC. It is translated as CASSIRQGAVNEQYF.

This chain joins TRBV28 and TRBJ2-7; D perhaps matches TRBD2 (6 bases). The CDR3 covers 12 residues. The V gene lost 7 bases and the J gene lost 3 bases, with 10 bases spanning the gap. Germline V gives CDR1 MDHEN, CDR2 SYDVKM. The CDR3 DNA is TGTGCCAGCAACCAGGAGGGCTACGAGCAGTACTTC. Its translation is CASNQEGYEQYF.

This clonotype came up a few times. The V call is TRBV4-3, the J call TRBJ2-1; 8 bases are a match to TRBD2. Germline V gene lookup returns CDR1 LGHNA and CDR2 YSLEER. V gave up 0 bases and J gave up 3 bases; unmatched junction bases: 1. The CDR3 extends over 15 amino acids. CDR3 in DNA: TGCGCCAGCAGCCAAGAACTAGCGGTCTACAATGAGCAGTTCTTC. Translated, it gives CASSQELAVYNEQFF.

CDR3 nucleotide sequence: TGCAGTGCTCTGACCGGGCGAGGCACCGGGGAGCTGTTTTTT. As protein: CSALTGRGTGELFF. The rearrangement uses TRBV20-1 and TRBJ2-2; D is unresolved. CDR1 is DFQATT, CDR2 SNEGSKA, per germline (reference sequence). The CDR3 is 14 residues long. V was shortened by 5 bases and J by 4 bases, with 14 bases between the two germline ends.

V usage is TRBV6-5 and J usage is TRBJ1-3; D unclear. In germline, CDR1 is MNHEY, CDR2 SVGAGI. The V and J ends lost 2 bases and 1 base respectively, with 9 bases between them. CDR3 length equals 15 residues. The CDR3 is CASSYGLESGNTIYF. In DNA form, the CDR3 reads TGTGCCAGCAGTTACGGGTTAGAGTCTGGAAACACCATATATTTT.

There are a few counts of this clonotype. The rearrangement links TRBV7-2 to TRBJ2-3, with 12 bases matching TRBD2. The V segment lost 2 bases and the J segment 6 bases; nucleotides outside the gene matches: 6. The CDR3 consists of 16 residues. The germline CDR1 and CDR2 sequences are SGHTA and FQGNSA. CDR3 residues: CASSLTSTSGSDTQYF. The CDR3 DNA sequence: TGTGCCAGCAGCTTAACGTCGACTAGCGGGAGTGATACGCAGTATTTT.

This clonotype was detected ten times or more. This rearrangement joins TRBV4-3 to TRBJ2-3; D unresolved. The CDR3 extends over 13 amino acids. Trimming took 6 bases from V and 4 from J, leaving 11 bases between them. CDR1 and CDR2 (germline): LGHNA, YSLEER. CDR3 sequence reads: CASSETFPDTQYF. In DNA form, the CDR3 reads TGCGCCAGCAGTGAGACATTTCCAGATACGCAGTATTTT.

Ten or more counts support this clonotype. The CDR3 loop is CSVDLTGMANYGYTF. CDR3 in DNA: TGCAGCGTTGACTTAACAGGGATGGCTAACTATGGCTACACCTTC. V usage is TRBV29-1 and J usage is TRBJ1-2; D is possibly TRBD1 (6 bases). The germline V and J ends were trimmed by 3 bases and 0 bases, with 14 bases remaining between them. CDR1 and CDR2 from the germline V gene are SQVTM and ANQGSEA. The CDR3 covers 15 residues.

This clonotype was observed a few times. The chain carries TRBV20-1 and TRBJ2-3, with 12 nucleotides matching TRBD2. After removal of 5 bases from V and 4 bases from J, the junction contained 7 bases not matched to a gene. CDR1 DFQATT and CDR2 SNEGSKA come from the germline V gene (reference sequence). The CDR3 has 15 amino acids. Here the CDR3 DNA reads TGCAGTGCTGACGCCCTAGCGGGAGGGGCAGATACGCAGTATTTT. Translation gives CSADALAGGADTQYF.

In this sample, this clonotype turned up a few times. The CDR3: CASSTGLAGGLYNEQFF. The CDR3 bases are TGTGCCAGCAGTACAGGACTAGCGGGAGGACTCTACAATGAGCAGTTCTTC. The V call is TRBV28, the J call TRBJ2-1; 14 bases fit TRBD2. The CDR3 extends over 17 amino acids. The J segment lost 3 bases and the V segment lost 5 bases, leaving 6 bases of the junction unmatched. Looked up from germline, CDR1 is MDHEN and CDR2 is SYDVKM.

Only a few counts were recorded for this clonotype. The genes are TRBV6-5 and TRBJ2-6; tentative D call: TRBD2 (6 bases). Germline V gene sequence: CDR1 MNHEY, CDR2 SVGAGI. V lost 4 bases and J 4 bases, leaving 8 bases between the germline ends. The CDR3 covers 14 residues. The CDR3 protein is CASSWGEGANVLTF. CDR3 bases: TGTGCCAGCAGTTGGGGGGAAGGGGCCAACGTCCTGACTTTC.

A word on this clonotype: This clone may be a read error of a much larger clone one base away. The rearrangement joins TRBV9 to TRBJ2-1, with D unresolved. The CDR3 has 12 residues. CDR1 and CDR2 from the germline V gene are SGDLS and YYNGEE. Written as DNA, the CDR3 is TGTGTCAGCAGCGATACACGGAATGAGCAGTTCTTC. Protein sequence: CVSSDTRNEQFF.

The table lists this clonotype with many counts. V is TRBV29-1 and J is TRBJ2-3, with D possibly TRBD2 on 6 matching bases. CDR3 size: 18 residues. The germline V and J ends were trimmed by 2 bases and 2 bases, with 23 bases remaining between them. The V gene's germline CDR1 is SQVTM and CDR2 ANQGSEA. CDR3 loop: CSVEQAGGSSEHTDTQYF. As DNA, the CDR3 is TGCAGCGTTGAACAAGCGGGCGGTTCCTCAGAGCACACAGATACGCAGTATTTT.

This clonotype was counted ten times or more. DNA for the CDR3: TGCGCCAGCAGCTTGGATGCTTATGGCTACACCTTC. Translation gives CASSLDAYGYTF. The chain links TRBV5-1 to TRBJ1-2; D is ambiguous. From germline, CDR1 is SGHRS and CDR2 YFSETQ. The CDR3 sequence is 12 residues long. V lost 0 bases to trimming and J lost 5 bases, with 5 bases between them.

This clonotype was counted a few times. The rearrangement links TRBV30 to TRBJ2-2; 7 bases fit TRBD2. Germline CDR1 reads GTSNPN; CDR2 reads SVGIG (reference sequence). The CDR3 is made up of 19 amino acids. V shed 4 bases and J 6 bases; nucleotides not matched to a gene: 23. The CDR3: CAWMHGTKNFHVVSGELFF. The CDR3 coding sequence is TGTGCCTGGATGCACGGGACTAAAAATTTTCATGTCGTCTCCGGGGAGCTGTTTTTT.

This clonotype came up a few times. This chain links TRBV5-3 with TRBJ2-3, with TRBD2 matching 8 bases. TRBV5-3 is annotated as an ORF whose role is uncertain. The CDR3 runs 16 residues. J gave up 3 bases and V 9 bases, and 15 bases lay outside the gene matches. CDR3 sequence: CATSHARGARTDTQYF. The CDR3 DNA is TGTGCCACCTCCCATGCGCGGGGGGCAAGGACAGATACGCAGTATTTT.

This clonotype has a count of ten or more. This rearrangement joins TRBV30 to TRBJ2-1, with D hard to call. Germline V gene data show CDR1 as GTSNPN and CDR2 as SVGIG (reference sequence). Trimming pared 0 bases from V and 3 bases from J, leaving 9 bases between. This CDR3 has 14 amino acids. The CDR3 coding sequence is TGTGCCTGGAGTGTAGTCACCCTCTACAATGAGCAGTTCTTC. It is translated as CAWSVVTLYNEQFF.

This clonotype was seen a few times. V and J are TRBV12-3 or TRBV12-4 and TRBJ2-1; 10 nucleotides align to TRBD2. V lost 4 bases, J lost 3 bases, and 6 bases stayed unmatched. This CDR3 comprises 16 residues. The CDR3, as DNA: TGTGCCAGCAGTTCTAACCTAGCGGGAGTCTACAATGAGCAGTTCTTC. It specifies CASSSNLAGVYNEQFF.

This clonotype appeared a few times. The CDR3 DNA sequence: TGCGCCAGCAAGGTTTTTACTAGCTTGGGAGAGACCCAGTACTTC. Translated: CASKVFTSLGETQYF. The V gene is TRBV5-1, the J gene TRBJ2-5; D is possibly TRBD2 (6 bases). V was shortened by 6 bases and J by 4 bases, with 19 bases between the two germline ends. Germline V gene data show CDR1 as SGHRS and CDR2 as YFSETQ. This CDR3 comprises 15 residues.

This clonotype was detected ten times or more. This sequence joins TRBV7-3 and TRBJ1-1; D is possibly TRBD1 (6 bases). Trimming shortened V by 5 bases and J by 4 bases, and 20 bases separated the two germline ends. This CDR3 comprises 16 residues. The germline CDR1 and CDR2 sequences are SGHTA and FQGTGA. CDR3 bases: TGTGCCAGCAGCGTACAGGGCTTAGCTTTGAGCACTGAAGCTTTCTTT. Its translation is CASSVQGLALSTEAFF.

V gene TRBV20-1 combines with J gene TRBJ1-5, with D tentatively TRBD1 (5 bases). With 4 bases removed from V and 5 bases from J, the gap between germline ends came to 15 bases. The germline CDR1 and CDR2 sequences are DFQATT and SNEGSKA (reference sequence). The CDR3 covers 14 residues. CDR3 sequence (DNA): TGCAGTGCTACCATAGGGACCCCAGATCAGCCCCAGCATTTT. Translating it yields CSATIGTPDQPQHF.

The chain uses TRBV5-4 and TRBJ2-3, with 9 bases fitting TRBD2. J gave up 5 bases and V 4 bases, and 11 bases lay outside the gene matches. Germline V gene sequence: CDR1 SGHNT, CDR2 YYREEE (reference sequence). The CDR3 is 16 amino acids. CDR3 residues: CASSPPGGLAIDTQYF. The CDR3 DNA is TGTGCCAGCAGCCCACCTGGGGGACTAGCAATAGATACGCAGTATTTT.

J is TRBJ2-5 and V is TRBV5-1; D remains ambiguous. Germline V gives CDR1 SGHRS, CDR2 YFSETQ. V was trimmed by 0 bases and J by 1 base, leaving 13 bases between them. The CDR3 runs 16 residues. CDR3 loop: CASSLGSAVIQETQYF. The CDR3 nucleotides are TGCGCCAGCAGCTTGGGTTCGGCCGTTATCCAAGAGACCCAGTACTTC.

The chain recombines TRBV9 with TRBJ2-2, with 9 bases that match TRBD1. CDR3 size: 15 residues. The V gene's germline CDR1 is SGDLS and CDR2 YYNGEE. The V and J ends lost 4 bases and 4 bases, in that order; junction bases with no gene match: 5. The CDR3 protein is CASSLTGQGTGELFF. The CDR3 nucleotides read TGTGCCAGCAGCCTCACGGGACAGGGCACCGGGGAGCTGTTTTTT.

The chain's CDR3 is CASSQGASGSYEQYF. The CDR3 DNA follows: TGCGCCAGCAGCCAAGGGGCTAGCGGGAGCTACGAGCAGTACTTC. The chain joins TRBV4-1 to TRBJ2-7, with 10 nucleotides matching TRBD2. CDR3 size: 15 residues. The germline V gene has CDR1 MGHRA and CDR2 YSYEKL. V dropped 1 base and J dropped 3; count of bases not matched to a gene: 3.

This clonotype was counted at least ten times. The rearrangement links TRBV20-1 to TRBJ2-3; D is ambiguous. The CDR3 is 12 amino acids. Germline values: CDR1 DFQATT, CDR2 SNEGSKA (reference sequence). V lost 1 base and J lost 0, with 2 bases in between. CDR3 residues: CSARGSTDTQYF. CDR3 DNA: TGCAGTGCTAGAGGGAGCACAGATACGCAGTATTTT.

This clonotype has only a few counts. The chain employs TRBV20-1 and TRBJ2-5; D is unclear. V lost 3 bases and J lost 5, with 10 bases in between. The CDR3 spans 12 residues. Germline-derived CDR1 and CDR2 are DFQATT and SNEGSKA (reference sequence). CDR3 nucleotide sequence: TGCAGTGCTAGTGGCGAGCTTGAGACCCAGTACTTC. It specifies CSASGELETQYF.

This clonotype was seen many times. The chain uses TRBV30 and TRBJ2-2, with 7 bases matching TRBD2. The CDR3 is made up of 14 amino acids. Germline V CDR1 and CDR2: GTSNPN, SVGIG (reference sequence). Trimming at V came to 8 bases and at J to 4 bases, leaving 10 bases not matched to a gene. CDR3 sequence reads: CAASGASGTGELFF. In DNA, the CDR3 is TGTGCCGCTAGCGGAGCCTCGGGCACCGGGGAGCTGTTTTTT.

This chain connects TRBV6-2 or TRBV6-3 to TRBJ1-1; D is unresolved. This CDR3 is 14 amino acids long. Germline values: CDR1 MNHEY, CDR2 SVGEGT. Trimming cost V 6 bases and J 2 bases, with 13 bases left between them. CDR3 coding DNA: TGTGCCAGCAGCCCCGAATACAGAAACACTGAAGCTTTCTTT. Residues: CASSPEYRNTEAFF.